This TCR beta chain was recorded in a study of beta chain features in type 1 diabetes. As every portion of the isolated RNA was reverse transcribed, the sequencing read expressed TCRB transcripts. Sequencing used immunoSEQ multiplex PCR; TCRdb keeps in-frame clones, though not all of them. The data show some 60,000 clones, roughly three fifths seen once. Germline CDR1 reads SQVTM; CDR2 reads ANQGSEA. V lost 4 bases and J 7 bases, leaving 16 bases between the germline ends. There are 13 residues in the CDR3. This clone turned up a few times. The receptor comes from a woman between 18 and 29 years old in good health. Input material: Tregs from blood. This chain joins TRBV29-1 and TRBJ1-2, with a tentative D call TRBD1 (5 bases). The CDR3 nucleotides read TGCAGCGTTGTTGTGCGACAGACTTTTGGCTACACCTTC. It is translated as CSVVVRQTFGYTF.